The next 30 T cell receptor beta chains were all read from a single sample in a study of cytomegalovirus exposure and HLA in healthy donors. Vbeta (60) and Jbeta (13) primers were used in the PCR. Clones were read by immunoSEQ multiplex PCR, and TCRdb kept only the in-frame ones, dropping some. The top ten hold about 0.25% of the sample, which has approximately 250,000 clones, around 84% seen once. The sequencing input was PBMCs. These TCRs come from a girl aged 2-15 years in good health and CMV-seronegative.

This clone showed up just once. The chain is built from TRBV7-2 and TRBJ2-3; D gene ambiguous. There are 12 residues in the CDR3. CDR1 is SGHTA, CDR2 FQGNSA, per germline. Between the trimmed V and J ends, which lost 2 bases and 14 bases, there was a span of 14 bases. CDR3 sequence: CASSLNPPRAYF. The DNA for the CDR3 is TGTGCCAGCAGCTTAAACCCACCAAGAGCGTATTTT.

This chain uses TRBV4-2 with TRBJ1-4; D possibly corresponds to TRBD1 (5 bases). Germline V lookup: CDR1 LGHNA, CDR2 YNFKEQ. V lost 0 bases to trimming and J lost 4 bases, with 12 bases between them. This CDR3 is built from 16 residues. CDR3 sequence: CASSQERRGSNEKLFF. The CDR3 DNA follows: TGTGCCAGCAGCCAAGAGAGGCGGGGGAGTAATGAAAAACTGTTTTTT.

This chain links TRBV5-1 with TRBJ1-2, with D perhaps matching TRBD1 (5 bases). The germline V gene encodes CDR1 SGHRS and CDR2 YFSETQ. The CDR3 totals 14 residues. V was pared by 0 bases and J by 4 bases, with 10 bases between. CDR3 protein: CASSLDQGSYGYTF. In DNA form, the CDR3 reads TGCGCCAGCAGCTTGGATCAGGGTTCCTATGGCTACACCTTC.

This clone appeared a few times. The rearrangement uses TRBV7-9 and TRBJ1-5; 7 bases are a match to TRBD1. The CDR3 is 14 amino acids. With V trimmed by 4 bases and J by 3 bases, 3 bases remained unmatched. CDR1 is SEHNR, CDR2 FQNEAQ, per germline (reference sequence). This chain's CDR3 is CASSSGQVNQPQHF. Written as DNA, the CDR3 is TGTGCCAGCAGCTCTGGACAGGTCAATCAGCCCCAGCATTTT. Full variable domain (outside the CDR3, taken from reference TRBV7-9 and TRBJ1-5): DTGVSQNPRHKITKRGQNVTFRCDPISEHNRLYWYRQTLGQGPEFLTYFQNEAQLEKSRLLSDRFSAERPKGSFSTLEIQRTEQGDSAMYLCASSSGQVNQPQHFGDGTRLSIL.

A word on this clone: Different DNA sequences within this sample yield the same CDR3. The chain couples TRBV9 to TRBJ2-1, with TRBD2 identical over 12 bases. The CDR3 totals 16 residues. The trim removed 4 bases at V and 4 bases at J, leaving 6 bases unmatched. Per germline, CDR1 SGDLS and CDR2 YYNGEE. The CDR3: CASSPRLAGDYNEQFF. The CDR3 DNA reads as TGTGCCAGCAGCCCTCGACTAGCGGGGGATTACAATGAGCAGTTCTTC.

The chain joins TRBV19 to TRBJ1-2; 8 bases line up with TRBD1. Germline V gene sequence: CDR1 LNHDA, CDR2 SQIVND (reference sequence). V dropped 4 bases and J dropped 5; count of bases not matched to a gene: 3. The CDR3 is 13 residues long. The CDR3, as DNA: TGTGCCAGTAGTACCAGGGGGCGATATGGCTACACCTTC. Its translation: CASSTRGRYGYTF. The whole variable domain, filled in from reference TRBV19 and TRBJ1-2, reads DGGITQSPKYLFRKEGQNVTLSCEQNLNHDAMYWYRQDPGQGLRLIYYSQIVNDFQKGDIAEGYSVSREKKESFPLTVTSAQKNPTAFYLCASSTRGRYGYTFGSGTRLTVV.

The V call is TRBV7-8, the J call TRBJ2-7; possible D gene TRBD1, 6 bases. The CDR3 sequence is 16 residues long. Germline lookup yields CDR1 SGHVS and CDR2 FQNEAQ. Trimming pared 5 bases from V and 3 bases from J, leaving 20 bases between. CDR3 residues: CASSQLGQRAIYEQYF. In nucleotides, the CDR3 is TGTGCCAGCAGCCAACTCGGACAGAGAGCTATCTACGAGCAGTACTTC.

The CDR3 sequence: CASSPWAIISNEQYF. CDR3 coding DNA: TGTGCCAGCAGCCCATGGGCCATTATTTCCAACGAGCAGTACTTC. The chain couples TRBV7-8 to TRBJ2-7, with D hard to call. The germline V gene has CDR1 SGHVS and CDR2 FQNEAQ. The CDR3 sequence is 15 residues long. V was shortened by 5 bases and J by 5 bases, with 19 bases between the two germline ends. Supplemented by reference TRBV7-8 and TRBJ2-7, the full variable domain reads GAGVSQSPRYKVAKRGQDVALRCDPISGHVSLFWYQQALGQGPEFLTYFQNEAQLDKSGLPSDRFFAERPEGSVSTLKIQRTQQEDSAVYLCASSPWAIISNEQYFGPGTRLTVT.

The chain couples TRBV7-9 to TRBJ2-1, with 13 bases fitting TRBD2. Germline V gives CDR1 SEHNR, CDR2 FQNEAQ (reference sequence). CDR3 size: 19 residues. The ends lost 5 bases at V and 0 bases at J; junction bases unmatched: 10. CDR3 bases: TGTGCCAGCAGCCAAAGGGGGACTAGCGGGACCCTCTCCTACAATGAGCAGTTCTTC. Translating it yields CASSQRGTSGTLSYNEQFF.

This chain links TRBV5-6 with TRBJ2-7; 8 nucleotides match TRBD2. Germline V CDR1 and CDR2: SGHDT, YYEEEE. The trim removed 0 bases at V and 2 bases at J, leaving 7 bases unmatched. The CDR3 has 16 residues. CDR3 sequence: CASSLVGRGVTYEQYF. For the CDR3, the DNA is TGTGCCAGCAGCTTGGTCGGGCGGGGGGTTACCTACGAGCAGTACTTC.

The J gene is TRBJ2-2, the V gene TRBV6-1; 12 bases are shared with TRBD2. Germline CDR1 is MNHNS and CDR2 is SASEGT. The CDR3 is 17 amino acids. With 4 bases clipped from V and 4 bases from J, the junction kept 7 bases outside the gene matches. As DNA, the CDR3 is TGTGCCAGCAGTGTCCAGCTAGCGGGGGGGTCCACCGGGGAGCTGTTTTTT. Protein product: CASSVQLAGGSTGELFF.

The chain employs TRBV18 and TRBJ1-5; unclear D gene. The CDR3 totals 14 residues. Trimming cost V 4 bases and J 0 bases, with 7 bases left between them. Per germline, CDR1 KGHSH and CDR2 LQKENI. CDR3 sequence (DNA): TGTGCCAGCTCACTCCTACCTAGCAATCAGCCCCAGCATTTT. This gives the protein CASSLLPSNQPQHF.

V gene TRBV4-1 combines with J gene TRBJ2-3; a weak D match, TRBD1 (6 bases). The CDR3 has 17 amino acids. Trimming removed 4 bases at V and 2 bases at J, with 19 bases between. Germline V gene lookup returns CDR1 MGHRA and CDR2 YSYEKL. The CDR3 DNA sequence: TGCGCCAGCAGCCCCATACCCGGGACATCGACCACAGATACGCAGTATTTT. Translation gives CASSPIPGTSTTDTQYF.

The chain carries TRBV6-5 and TRBJ1-4, with TRBD1 matching over 7 bases. The J segment lost 7 bases and the V segment lost 5 bases, leaving 10 bases of the junction unmatched. CDR3 length: 15 amino acids. The V gene's germline CDR1 is MNHEY and CDR2 SVGAGI. The CDR3 nucleotides read TGTGCCAGCAGTGCCCTCTTAGGGGGCCCTGAAAAACTGTTTTTT. Amino acid sequence: CASSALLGGPEKLFF.

Only one count was recorded for this clone. This chain joins TRBV5-8 and TRBJ1-4, with D uncertain. CDR1 is SGHTS and CDR2 is YDEGEE in the germline V gene. The CDR3 is made up of 15 amino acids. The V and J ends lost 4 bases and 0 bases respectively, with 10 bases between them. CDR3 sequence (DNA): TGTGCCAGCAGCCTGCTAAAGACAACTAATGAAAAACTGTTTTTT. This gives the protein CASSLLKTTNEKLFF.

The rearrangement joins TRBV7-9 to TRBJ1-4, with 11 bases identical to TRBD1. V lost 1 base, J lost 0 bases, and 7 bases stayed unmatched. CDR1 SEHNR and CDR2 FQNEAQ come from the germline V gene (reference sequence). The length of the CDR3 is 19 residues. CDR3 nucleotide sequence: TGTGCCAGCAGCTTAGGGCGGACAGGGGGCATAACAACTAATGAAAAACTGTTTTTT. It encodes CASSLGRTGGITTNEKLFF.

CDR3 amino acids: CAWSRDSGSWYEQYF. The CDR3, as DNA: TGTGCCTGGAGTAGGGATAGCGGGAGCTGGTACGAGCAGTACTTC. This chain uses TRBV30 with TRBJ2-7; 9 nucleotides align to TRBD2. There are 15 residues in the CDR3. V was clipped by 2 bases and J by 4 bases; unmatched bases: 9. The V gene's germline CDR1 is GTSNPN and CDR2 SVGIG (reference sequence).

This clone came up once. This chain links TRBV9 with TRBJ2-1; D is uncertain. This CDR3 has 14 amino acids. V lost 4 bases and J lost 3, with 11 bases in between. CDR1 and CDR2 from the germline V gene are SGDLS and YYNGEE. The CDR3 reads CASSISISYNEQFF. In nucleotides, the CDR3 is TGTGCCAGCAGCATTAGCATCAGCTACAATGAGCAGTTCTTC.

This chain connects TRBV13 to TRBJ2-7; the match to TRBD2 covers 9 bases. The CDR3 loop spans 15 amino acids. The germline V gene encodes CDR1 PRHDT and CDR2 FYEKMQ (reference sequence). Unmatched junction bases numbered 7, after V lost 3 bases and J lost 4 bases. CDR3 protein: CASSLGAGGMYEQYF. The CDR3, as DNA: TGTGCCAGCAGCTTGGGAGCGGGAGGCATGTACGAGCAGTACTTC.

The chain has TRBV5-1 and TRBJ2-2; maybe TRBD2 (6 bases). CDR1 and CDR2 from the germline V gene are SGHRS and YFSETQ. V was shortened by 0 bases and J by 7 bases, with 13 bases between the two germline ends. The CDR3 loop spans 15 amino acids. In DNA, the CDR3 is TGCGCCAGCAGCTTGGAACGGGAGAGAGGCGGGGAGCTGTTTTTT. Its protein product is CASSLERERGGELFF.

This clone occurred a few times. The genes are TRBV5-6 and TRBJ1-3; 7 bases are a match to TRBD1. In germline, CDR1 is SGHDT, CDR2 YYEEEE. The CDR3 is 16 residues long. With V trimmed by 4 bases and J by 0 bases, 7 bases remained unmatched. CDR3 DNA: TGTGCCAGCAGCGTTAAGGGACAGCCCTCTGGAAACACCATATATTTT. Translation gives CASSVKGQPSGNTIYF.

CDR3 region: CASSSLAGQETQYF. The CDR3, as DNA: TGCGCCAGCAGTTCGCTAGCGGGCCAAGAGACCCAGTACTTC. This chain uses TRBV5-1 with TRBJ2-5; 8 bases agree with TRBD2. The CDR3 runs 14 residues. J was trimmed by 1 base and V by 5 bases; bases with no gene match: 4. Per germline, CDR1 SGHRS and CDR2 YFSETQ.

This clone was seen a few times. The chain employs TRBV11-2 and TRBJ2-1, with TRBD2 matching 14 bases. Germline lookup yields CDR1 SGHAT and CDR2 FQNNGV. V lost 1 base and J lost 9; bases outside the gene matches: 5. CDR3 size: 16 residues. CDR3 amino acids: CASSLGLAGGESEQFF. Written as DNA, the CDR3 is TGTGCCAGCAGCTTAGGACTAGCGGGAGGGGAGAGTGAGCAGTTCTTC.

J is TRBJ1-6 and V is TRBV4-1, with 8 nucleotides matching TRBD1. Germline CDR1 MGHRA, CDR2 YSYEKL. This CDR3 is built from 17 residues. With 0 bases clipped from V and 6 bases from J, the junction kept 7 bases outside the gene matches. As DNA, the CDR3 is TGCGCCAGCAGCCAAGACCCGGACAGGGAGGGTAATTCACCCCTCCACTTT. Protein: CASSQDPDREGNSPLHF.

The chain carries TRBV4-2 and TRBJ2-7; D gene unclear. Germline CDR1 and CDR2: LGHNA and YNFKEQ. V was pared by 0 bases and J by 5 bases, with 14 bases between. The CDR3 length is 15 residues. The CDR3 sequence: CASSQDRNSPHEQYF. Here the CDR3 DNA reads TGTGCCAGCAGCCAAGACCGCAACAGTCCGCACGAGCAGTACTTC.

The V and J genes are TRBV9 and TRBJ1-2; D may be TRBD1 (6 bases). CDR1 SGDLS and CDR2 YYNGEE come from the germline V gene. The CDR3 contains 14 residues. V was trimmed by 2 bases and J by 2 bases, leaving 10 bases between them. The CDR3 protein is CASSVGQSNYGYTF. The CDR3 nucleotides read TGTGCCAGCAGCGTCGGACAGTCGAACTATGGCTACACCTTC.

This clone has more than one count but fewer than ten. This chain joins TRBV5-1 and TRBJ1-2, with TRBD1 matching over 8 bases. V trimming: 1 base; J trimming: 4 bases; junction bases outside the gene matches: 6. The CDR3 has 15 residues. Germline V gives CDR1 SGHRS, CDR2 YFSETQ. The CDR3 DNA reads as TGCGCCAGCAGCTTGAAGGGGGACAGGTTCTATGGCTACACCTTC. Its translation: CASSLKGDRFYGYTF.

This chain uses TRBV23-1 with TRBJ2-1; 10 bases agree with TRBD2. TRBV23-1 is annotated as an ORF whose role is uncertain. The V segment lost 8 bases and the J segment 5 bases; nucleotides outside the gene matches: 9. The CDR3 has 15 amino acids. The CDR3 DNA reads as TGCGCCAGCCGAAACGGGACTAGCGATGACAATGAGCAGTTCTTC. Translating gives CASRNGTSDDNEQFF.

The J gene is TRBJ1-6, the V gene TRBV6-1; tentatively, D is TRBD1 (5 bases). Trimming stripped 4 bases from V and 7 bases from J, with 14 bases between. The CDR3 consists of 15 residues. Germline assignment: CDR1 MNHNS and CDR2 SASEGT. The CDR3 here is CASSGRGQLNSPLHF. In DNA, the CDR3 is TGTGCCAGCAGTGGCCGAGGACAATTAAATTCACCCCTCCACTTT.

The chain is built from TRBV2 and TRBJ2-3, with 7 bases lining up with TRBD2. The CDR3 is 14 amino acids. CDR1 SNHLY and CDR2 FYNNEI come from the germline V gene. J was trimmed by 6 bases and V by 6 bases; bases with no gene match: 9. CDR3 protein: CASRLERGIDTQYF. CDR3 nucleotide sequence: TGTGCCAGCAGACTCGAGCGGGGAATTGATACGCAGTATTTT. Based on the CDR3 plus reference TRBV2 and TRBJ2-3, the full variable domain is EPEVTQTPSHQVTQMGQEVILRCVPISNHLYFYWYRQILGQKVEFLVSFYNNEISEKSEIFDDQFSVERPDGSNFTLKIRSTKLEDSAMYFCASRLERGIDTQYFGPGTRLTVL.